The clone carrying this T cell receptor (beta chain) was seen many times. Its antigen is not known. This sample was taken from a study of T cell repertoires in cytomegalovirus infection. Overall study: Matching HLA type, along with CMV infection, was indicated by public TCR beta signatures. Notes on the study in general: CMV-specific TCR beta clonotypes restricted by HLA-C dominated the ex vivo response. Based on cumulative public TCR beta family frequency, carriers of CMV plus the relevant HLA were identified.

A single record per CDR3 protein comes from TCRdb applying MiXCR to the reads. This sample has about 330,000 distinct CDR3 sequences, with over 7.5% found just once. The CDR3 is 12 residues long. The V gene's germline CDR1 is DFQATT and CDR2 SNEGSKA (reference sequence). V lost 3 bases to trimming and J lost 6 bases; unmatched junction nucleotides: 4. This rearrangement joins TRBV20-1 to TRBJ2-7, with 8 bases matching TRBD2. The sequencing input was PBMCs. The receptor's source is a human donor in good health (CMV status not recorded). Some clones in this sample may be carry-over from other donors' samples. The CDR3 bases are TGCAGTGCTAGGTCCAGCGGGGGCGAGCAGTACTTC. This gives the protein CSARSSGGEQYF.